A selection of T cell receptor beta chains follows, all from one sample in a study of identical twins. From the 5' RACE reads, TCRdb called clonotypes with MiXCR, one entry per CDR3 protein. The sample carries hundreds of thousands of distinct CDR3 sequences, roughly 18% recorded once. These data were also reused for a study on T cells expressing NK-cell markers.

Specimen: PBMCs. These receptors all stem from a woman younger than 35 in good health. Each CDR3 is given with its conserved first and last residue. The order of the fields is J gene, clone size, V gene, D gene, CDR3 protein, CDR3 DNA. The D gene is left open where the match is weak. A clone size is listed for some rows: how often the clone was seen (once, few, many), or a class if it is expanded.

>TRBJ2-7|few|TRBV4-3|TRBD2
CASSQGAGDILYEQYF
TGCGCCAGCAGCCAAGGAGCGGGGGACATCCTATACGAGCAGTACTTC
>TRBJ2-1|many|TRBV6-1|NA
CASAVAAQRRGEQFF
TGTGCCAGCGCTGTAGCGGCCCAACGACGAGGTGAGCAGTTCTTC
>TRBJ1-4|few|TRBV10-3|TRBD1
CAISGTGPNEKLFF
TGTGCCATCAGTGGGACAGGGCCTAATGAAAAACTGTTTTTT
>TRBJ2-3|few|TRBV7-8|NA
CASSLGGATADTQYF
TGTGCCAGCAGCTTAGGTGGGGCCACCGCAGATACGCAGTATTTT
>TRBJ2-3|NA|TRBV20-1|TRBD2
CSARAGGQDTQYF
TGCAGTGCTAGAGCGGGGGGGCAAGATACGCAGTATTTT
>TRBJ2-1|NA|TRBV20-1|NA
CSARGRDTYNEQFF
TGCAGTGCTAGGGGGCGGGACACCTACAATGAGCAGTTCTTC
>TRBJ1-1|few|TRBV12-3/TRBV12-4|NA
CASSSITGNTEAFF
TGTGCCAGCAGTTCTATCACAGGGAACACTGAAGCTTTCTTT
>TRBJ2-1|many|TRBV12-3/TRBV12-4|NA
CASSLRRAAYNEQFF
TGTGCCAGCAGTTTACGGAGGGCCGCTTACAATGAGCAGTTCTTC
>TRBJ2-3|NA|TRBV11-3|TRBD1
CASSLAGGLSDTQYF
TGTGCCAGCAGCTTGGCAGGGGGCCTCTCAGATACGCAGTATTTT
>TRBJ1-2|few|TRBV6-1|NA
CASSPGPGYGYTF
TGTGCCAGCAGTCCGGGACCGGGCTATGGCTACACCTTC
>TRBJ2-1|NA|TRBV7-8|NA
CASSFRLSEQFF
TGTGCCAGCAGCTTTAGGTTAAGTGAGCAGTTCTTC
>TRBJ2-7|few|TRBV12-3/TRBV12-4|TRBD2
CASRNSGRAEQYF
TGTGCCAGCAGGAACAGTGGGAGGGCCGAGCAGTACTTC
>TRBJ2-3|NA|TRBV20-1|TRBD2
CSAPSRAGGPGDTQYF
TGCAGTGCTCCCAGCCGAGCGGGGGGGCCGGGTGATACGCAGTATTTT
>TRBJ2-1|few|TRBV6-5|TRBD1
CASSYSRTGDIEQFF
TGTGCCAGCAGTTACTCGAGGACAGGGGATATTGAGCAGTTCTTC
>TRBJ2-3|few|TRBV12-3/TRBV12-4|TRBD2
CASSPAGGTQYF
TGTGCCAGCAGCCCAGCGGGGGGTACGCAGTATTTT
>TRBJ2-5|few|TRBV5-1|NA
CASSLGVASQETQYF
TGCGCCAGCAGCTTGGGGGTGGCCTCCCAAGAGACCCAGTACTTC
>TRBJ2-1|many|TRBV6-2/TRBV6-3|TRBD2
CASTIIAGPLGNEQFF
TGTGCCAGCACCATTATAGCGGGACCCCTTGGCAATGAGCAGTTCTTC
>TRBJ1-5|NA|TRBV25-1|NA
CASSECLHIPGTGHNQPQHF
TGTGCCAGCAGTGAATGCCTCCATATTCCGGGAACAGGGCACAATCAGCCCCAGCATTTT
>TRBJ1-6|few|TRBV7-9|NA
CASSLSDNSPLHF
TGTGCCAGCAGCTTATCAGACAATTCACCCCTCCACTTT
>TRBJ1-1|NA|TRBV6-1|NA
CASSAFRGIGNTEAFF
TGTGCCAGCAGTGCCTTCCGGGGGATAGGGAACACTGAAGCTTTCTTT
>TRBJ2-1|NA|TRBV9|NA
CASSVGYGSQSLYDEQFF
TGTGCCAGCAGCGTAGGTTATGGGAGCCAAAGCCTTTACGATGAGCAGTTCTTC
>TRBJ2-7|NA|TRBV6-5|NA
CASSYALGVLGSYEQYF
TGTGCCAGCAGTTACGCCTTAGGCGTTCTGGGATCCTACGAGCAGTACTTC
>TRBJ2-7|few|TRBV6-2/TRBV6-3|NA
CASSYYNSYEQYF
TGTGCCAGCAGTTACTACAATTCCTACGAGCAGTACTTC
>TRBJ1-2|few|TRBV12-3/TRBV12-4|NA
CASSYREESYGYTF
TGTGCCAGCAGTTACAGGGAGGAAAGCTATGGCTACACCTTC
>TRBJ2-7|few|TRBV6-5|TRBD1
CASSSTGTGVYEQYF
TGTGCCAGCAGTTCCACCGGGACAGGGGTCTACGAGCAGTACTTC
>TRBJ1-5|many|TRBV12-3/TRBV12-4|NA
CASTPRGGDQPQHF
TGTGCCAGCACCCCACGCGGAGGGGATCAGCCCCAGCATTTT
>TRBJ2-7|many|TRBV12-3/TRBV12-4|TRBD1
CASSFPFGDRDDEQYF
TGTGCCAGCAGTTTTCCCTTCGGGGACAGGGACGACGAGCAGTACTTC
>TRBJ2-7|NA|TRBV10-3|NA
CATLTGGYEQYF
TGTGCCACGCTGACAGGCGGCTACGAGCAGTACTTC
>TRBJ2-1|few|TRBV5-1|NA
CASRASGGRYNEQFF
TGCGCCAGCAGGGCTTCCGGGGGGCGCTACAATGAGCAGTTCTTC
>TRBJ1-4|few|TRBV23-1|TRBD1
CASSHRDRAPRGEKLFF
TGCGCCAGCAGTCATAGGGACAGGGCACCCCGAGGTGAAAAACTGTTTTTT
>TRBJ2-1|few|TRBV6-1|TRBD2
CASSLAEATYNEQFF
TGTGCCAGCAGCCTAGCGGAGGCCACTTACAATGAGCAGTTCTTC
>TRBJ2-3|NA|TRBV12-3/TRBV12-4|NA
CASRVLAGRTDTQYF
TGTGCCAGCAGGGTCCTGGCGGGACGCACAGATACGCAGTATTTT
>TRBJ1-1|few|TRBV6-5|NA
CASSYSRFANTEAFF
TGTGCCAGCAGTTACTCGAGGTTCGCGAACACTGAAGCTTTCTTT
>TRBJ2-2|NA|TRBV29-1|NA
CSVAPKAGELFF
TGCAGCGTTGCCCCGAAGGCCGGGGAGCTGTTTTTT
>TRBJ2-3|NA|TRBV7-2|TRBD2
CASSLALPLAGVPSTDTQYF
TGTGCCAGCAGCTTAGCGCTACCACTAGCGGGAGTCCCGAGCACAGATACGCAGTATTTT
>TRBJ1-2|NA|TRBV10-3|TRBD1
CAISEPDRGYYGYTF
TGTGCCATCAGTGAGCCTGACAGGGGTTACTATGGCTACACCTTC
>TRBJ2-7|NA|TRBV18|NA
CASFPGLEQYF
TGTGCCAGCTTCCCTGGCCTCGAGCAGTACTTC
>TRBJ1-5|few|TRBV12-3/TRBV12-4|NA
CASSDINVGSNQPQHF
TGTGCCAGCAGTGACATCAATGTCGGTAGCAATCAGCCCCAGCATTTT
>TRBJ2-2|NA|TRBV6-5|NA
CASSYSGRVRTGELFF
TGTGCCAGCAGTTACTCTGGGAGAGTTAGGACCGGGGAGCTGTTTTTT